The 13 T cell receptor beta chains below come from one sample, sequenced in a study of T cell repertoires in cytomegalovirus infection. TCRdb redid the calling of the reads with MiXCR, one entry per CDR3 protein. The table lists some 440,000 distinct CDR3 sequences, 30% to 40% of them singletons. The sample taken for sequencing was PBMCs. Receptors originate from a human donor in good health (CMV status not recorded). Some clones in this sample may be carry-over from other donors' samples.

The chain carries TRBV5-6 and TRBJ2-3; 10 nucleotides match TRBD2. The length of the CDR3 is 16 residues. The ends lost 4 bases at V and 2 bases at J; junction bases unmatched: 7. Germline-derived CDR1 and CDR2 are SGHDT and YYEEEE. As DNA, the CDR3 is TGTGCCAGCAGCCGCCGACTAGCGGGTTACACAGATACGCAGTATTTT. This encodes CASSRRLAGYTDTQYF.

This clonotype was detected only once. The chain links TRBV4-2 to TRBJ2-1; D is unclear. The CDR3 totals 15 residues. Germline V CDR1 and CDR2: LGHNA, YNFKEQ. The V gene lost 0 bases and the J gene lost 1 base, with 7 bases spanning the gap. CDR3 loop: CASSQDPGSYNEQFF. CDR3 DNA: TGTGCCAGCAGCCAAGACCCTGGTTCCTACAATGAGCAGTTCTTC.

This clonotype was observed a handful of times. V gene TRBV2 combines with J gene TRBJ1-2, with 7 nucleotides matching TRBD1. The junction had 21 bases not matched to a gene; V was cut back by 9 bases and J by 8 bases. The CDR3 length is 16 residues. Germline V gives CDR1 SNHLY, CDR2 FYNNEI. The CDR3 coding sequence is TGTGCCAGAAAGAATACAGGGACAGCCCCGGGAGACGGCTACACCTTC. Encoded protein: CARKNTGTAPGDGYTF.

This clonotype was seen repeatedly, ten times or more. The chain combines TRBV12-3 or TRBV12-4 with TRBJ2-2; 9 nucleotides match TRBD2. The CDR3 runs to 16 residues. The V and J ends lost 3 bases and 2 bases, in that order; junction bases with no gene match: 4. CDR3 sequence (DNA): TGTGCCAGCAGTTTGTGGCTAGCGGGAAACACCGGGGAGCTGTTTTTT. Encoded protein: CASSLWLAGNTGELFF.

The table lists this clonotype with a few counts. This CDR3 reads CASGEGRATTYGYTF. CDR3 DNA: TGTGCCAGCGGCGAGGGCAGGGCGACCACCTATGGCTACACCTTC. This sequence joins TRBV6-1 and TRBJ1-2, with a possible D match to TRBD1 (5 bases). In germline, CDR1 is MNHNS, CDR2 SASEGT. V was pared by 8 bases and J by 4 bases, with 20 bases between. The CDR3 has 15 amino acids.

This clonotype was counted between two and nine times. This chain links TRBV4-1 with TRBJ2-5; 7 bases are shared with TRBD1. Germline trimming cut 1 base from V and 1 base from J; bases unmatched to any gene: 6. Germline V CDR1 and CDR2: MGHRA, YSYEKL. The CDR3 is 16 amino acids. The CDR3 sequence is CASSQAGTVIQETQYF. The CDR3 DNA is TGCGCCAGCAGCCAAGCCGGGACAGTCATCCAAGAGACCCAGTACTTC.

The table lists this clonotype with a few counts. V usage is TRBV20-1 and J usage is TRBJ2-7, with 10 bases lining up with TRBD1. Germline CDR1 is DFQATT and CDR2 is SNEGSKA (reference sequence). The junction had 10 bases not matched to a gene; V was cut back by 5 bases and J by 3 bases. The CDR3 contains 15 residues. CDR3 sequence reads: CSALTGTGAFYEQYF. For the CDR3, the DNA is TGCAGTGCTCTAACCGGGACAGGGGCTTTCTACGAGCAGTACTTC.

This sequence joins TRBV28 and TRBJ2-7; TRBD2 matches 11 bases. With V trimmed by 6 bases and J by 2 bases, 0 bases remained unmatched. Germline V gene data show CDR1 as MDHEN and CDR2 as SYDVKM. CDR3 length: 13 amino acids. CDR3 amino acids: CASRTSGAYEQYF. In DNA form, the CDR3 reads TGTGCCAGCAGGACTAGCGGGGCCTACGAGCAGTACTTC.

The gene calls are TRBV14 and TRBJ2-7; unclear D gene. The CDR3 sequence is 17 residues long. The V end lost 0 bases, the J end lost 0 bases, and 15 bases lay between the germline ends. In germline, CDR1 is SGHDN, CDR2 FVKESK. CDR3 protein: CASSQDSRRRHSYEQYF. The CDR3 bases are TGTGCCAGCAGCCAAGATAGTAGGAGACGGCACTCCTACGAGCAGTACTTC.

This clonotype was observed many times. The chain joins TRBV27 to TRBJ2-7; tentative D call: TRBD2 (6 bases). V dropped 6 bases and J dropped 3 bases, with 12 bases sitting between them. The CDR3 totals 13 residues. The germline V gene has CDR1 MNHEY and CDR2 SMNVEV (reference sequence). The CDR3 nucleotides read TGTGCCAGCAGCCGGGGGTTGGGCTACGAGCAGTACTTC. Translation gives CASSRGLGYEQYF.

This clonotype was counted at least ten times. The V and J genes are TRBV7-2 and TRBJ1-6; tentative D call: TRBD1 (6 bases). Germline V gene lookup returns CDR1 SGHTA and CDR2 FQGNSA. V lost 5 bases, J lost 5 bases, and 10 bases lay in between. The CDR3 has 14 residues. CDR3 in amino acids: CASSPRQDNSPLHF. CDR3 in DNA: TGTGCCAGCAGCCCCAGACAGGATAATTCACCCCTCCACTTT.

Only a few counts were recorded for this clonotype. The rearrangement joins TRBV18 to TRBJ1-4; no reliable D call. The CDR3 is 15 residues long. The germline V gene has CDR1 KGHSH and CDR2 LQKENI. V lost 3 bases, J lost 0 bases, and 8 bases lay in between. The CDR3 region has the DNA TGTGCCAGCTCACCCCTGTCCTCAACTAATGAAAAACTGTTTTTT. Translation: CASSPLSSTNEKLFF. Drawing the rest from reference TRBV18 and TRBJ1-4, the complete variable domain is NAGVMQNPRHLVRRRGQEARLRCSPMKGHSHVYWYRQLPEEGLKFMVYLQKENIIDESGMPKERFSAEFPKEGPSILRIQQVVRGDSAAYFCASSPLSSTNEKLFFGSGTQLSVL.

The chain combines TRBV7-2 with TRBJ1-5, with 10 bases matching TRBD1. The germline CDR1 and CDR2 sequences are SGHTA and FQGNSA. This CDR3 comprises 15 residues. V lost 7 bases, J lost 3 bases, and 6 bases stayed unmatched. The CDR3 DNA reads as TGTGCCAGCACTGCCGGGACAGGGGTCAATCAGCCCCAGCATTTT. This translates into CASTAGTGVNQPQHF. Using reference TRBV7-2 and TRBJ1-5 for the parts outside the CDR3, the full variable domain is GAGVSQSPSNKVTEKGKDVELRCDPISGHTALYWYRQSLGQGLEFLIYFQGNSAPDKSGLPSDRFSAERTGGSVSTLTIQRTQQEDSAVYLCASTAGTGVNQPQHFGDGTRLSIL.